This passage covers 18 T cell receptor beta chains from one sample sequenced in a study of T cells in Graves' hyperthyroidism and ophthalmopathy (dated by TCRdb to about 2019). The library was prepared using multiplex PCR. The instrument given in TCRdb is Illumina HiSeq 2000. The TCR beta CDR3 regions were amplified from RNA transcripts. A first-round RT-PCR of the TCR CDR3 used the HTBI primer set with the Qiagen OneStep RT-PCR kit. TCRdb reprocessing: public reads trimmed at Q25 with fastp, clones called with MiXCR, in-frame beta chains kept. One record per CDR3 amino acid sequence lists the most common genes and DNA. In this sample the table shows about 400,000 distinct CDR3 sequences, about 14% of which occur a single time. The ten largest clones represent approximately 13% of the sample. Sequencing was carried out using blood. These receptors all come from a man between 18 and 35 years old with Graves' ophthalmopathy.

This clonotype appeared many times. V and J are TRBV12-3 or TRBV12-4 and TRBJ1-1, with TRBD1 identical over 8 bases. This CDR3 contains 14 residues. V dropped 3 bases and J dropped 7; count of bases not matched to a gene: 7. The CDR3 region is CASSLPGQVNEAFF. For the CDR3, the DNA is TGTGCCAGCAGTTTGCCGGGACAGGTGAATGAAGCTTTCTTT.

The V call is TRBV4-1, the J call TRBJ2-3; perhaps TRBD2 as D (6 bases). Trimming shortened V by 2 bases and J by 6 bases, and 18 bases separated the two germline ends. CDR1 and CDR2 from the germline V gene are MGHRA and YSYEKL. This CDR3 spans 16 amino acids. The CDR3 protein is CASSQKSGSRGDTQYF. In nucleotides, the CDR3 is TGCGCCAGCAGCCAAAAAAGCGGGTCGAGAGGGGATACGCAGTATTTT.

This clonotype was detected ten times or more. The V gene is TRBV6-6, the J gene TRBJ2-3, with TRBD2 identical over 7 bases. CDR1 is MNHNY, CDR2 SVGAGI, per germline (reference sequence). The CDR3 sequence is 16 residues long. V was pared by 2 bases and J by 4 bases, with 9 bases of the junction left unmatched. The CDR3 spells CASSYRAGVGADTQYF. The CDR3 region has the DNA TGTGCCAGCAGTTACAGGGCGGGAGTAGGGGCAGATACGCAGTATTTT.

This clonotype was recorded many times. The genes are TRBV6-6 and TRBJ1-5, with unresolved D. The ends were cut back, 0 bases at V and 6 bases at J, with 9 bases in the middle. Germline V gives CDR1 MNHNY, CDR2 SVGAGI (reference sequence). CDR3 length: 14 residues. The CDR3 loop reads CASSYSGFTQPQHF. The CDR3 region has the DNA TGTGCCAGCAGTTACTCAGGGTTCACTCAGCCCCAGCATTTT.

This clonotype showed up just a few times. Without the conserved terminal phenylalanine or tryptophan, this CDR3 likely stems from a read error. The chain carries TRBV20-1 and TRBJ1-6, with 12 nucleotides matching TRBD1. CDR3 length: 15 amino acids. Germline CDR1 is DFQATT and CDR2 is SNEGSKA (reference sequence). The V gene end was trimmed by 6 bases and the J gene end by 7 bases; junction bases not matched to a gene: 7. The CDR3 here is CSATGTGGRNSPLHL. The CDR3, as DNA: TGCAGTGCGACTGGGACAGGGGGCAGGAATTCACCCCTCCACCTT.

Many counts were recorded for this clonotype. This CDR3 is CASSQDTTVNSPLHF. CDR3 DNA sequence: TGCGCCAGCAGCCAGGATACGACGGTTAATTCACCCCTCCACTTT. This chain connects TRBV4-1 to TRBJ1-6; D is unresolved. V lost 3 bases to trimming and J lost 6 bases, with 12 bases between them. There are 15 residues in the CDR3. CDR1 and CDR2 from the germline V gene are MGHRA and YSYEKL.

The table lists this clonotype with a few counts. The chain is built from TRBV12-3 or TRBV12-4 and TRBJ2-2; 12 bases match TRBD2. This CDR3 is built from 17 residues. The ends lost 4 bases at V and 6 bases at J; junction bases unmatched: 9. The CDR3 sequence is CASSSRASGRAPGELFF. In DNA form, the CDR3 reads TGTGCCAGCAGTTCCCGGGCTAGCGGGAGGGCCCCCGGGGAGCTGTTTTTT.

In its sample, this clonotype was seen many times. This chain connects TRBV11-2 to TRBJ1-1; D is ambiguous. Between the trimmed V and J ends, which lost 1 base and 7 bases, there was a span of 10 bases. CDR1 is SGHAT and CDR2 is FQNNGV in the germline V gene. The CDR3 is 13 amino acids. CDR3 protein: CASSLVLGGEAFF. The CDR3 DNA is TGTGCCAGCAGCTTAGTTTTGGGAGGTGAAGCTTTCTTT.

This clonotype was seen repeatedly, ten times or more. The V and J genes are TRBV12-3 or TRBV12-4 and TRBJ2-1, with D possibly being TRBD1 or TRBD2 (5 bases each). Trimming cost V 6 bases and J 7 bases, with 19 bases left between them. This CDR3 has 15 residues. The CDR3 loop is CASSRWDARTNEQFF. The CDR3 coding sequence is TGTGCCAGCAGCAGATGGGACGCCAGGACGAATGAGCAGTTCTTC.

Ten or more counts support this clonotype. The V call is TRBV9, the J call TRBJ2-3; 8 positions match TRBD2. Trimming removed 1 base from V and 0 bases from J; junction bases left unmatched: 7. CDR3 size: 17 residues. Germline values: CDR1 SGDLS, CDR2 YYNGEE. The CDR3 protein is CASSVLSLAGSTDTQYF. In DNA, the CDR3 is TGTGCCAGCAGCGTACTATCCCTAGCGGGCAGCACAGATACGCAGTATTTT.

The sample holds many counts of this clonotype. The chain uses TRBV12-3 or TRBV12-4 and TRBJ2-3; 7 bases map to TRBD1. The J segment lost 2 bases and the V segment lost 5 bases, leaving 4 bases of the junction unmatched. The CDR3 is 14 residues long. The CDR3 spells CASSTGADTDTQYF. The CDR3 DNA is TGTGCCAGCAGTACAGGGGCGGACACAGATACGCAGTATTTT.

On this clonotype: A much larger clonotype is one base distant, so this may be a read error. V is TRBV18 and J is TRBJ1-5, with D perhaps TRBD1 (6 bases). The CDR3 consists of 13 residues. CDR1 is KGHSH, CDR2 LQKENI, per germline. V shed 8 bases and J shed 4 bases, with 12 bases lying between them. The DNA for the CDR3 is TGTGCCAGCCCCCGGGACAATAATCAGCCCCAGCATTTT. Protein product: CASPRDNNQPQHF.

This clonotype was detected ten times or more. The chain couples TRBV10-2 to TRBJ2-1, with 7 bases identical to TRBD1. Germline V gene sequence: CDR1 WSHSY, CDR2 SAAADI. Trimming at V came to 6 bases and at J to 4 bases, leaving 12 bases not matched to a gene. This CDR3 spans 16 amino acids. The CDR3 DNA reads TGCGCCAGCAGCCGAGGTAGGGACAGCATATACAATGAGCAGTTCTTC. Protein sequence: CASSRGRDSIYNEQFF.

At least ten counts were recorded for this clonotype. The chain has TRBV30 and TRBJ2-1; 9 bases map to TRBD1. V shed 3 bases and J 0 bases; nucleotides not matched to a gene: 6. The CDR3 is 16 amino acids. CDR1 and CDR2 (germline): GTSNPN, SVGIG (reference sequence). The DNA of the CDR3 is TGTGCCTGGAGAACAGGGGGCGGGGGCTCCTACAATGAGCAGTTCTTC. Translated, it gives CAWRTGGGGSYNEQFF.

This clonotype has at least ten counts. J is TRBJ2-2 and V is TRBV5-1; 11 nucleotides align to TRBD2. This CDR3 comprises 14 residues. Germline V lookup: CDR1 SGHRS, CDR2 YFSETQ. V dropped 4 bases and J dropped 7; count of bases not matched to a gene: 3. The CDR3 loop reads CASSTGLAVGELFF. Here the CDR3 DNA reads TGCGCCAGCAGCACGGGACTAGCGGTCGGGGAGCTGTTTTTT.

This rearrangement joins TRBV5-1 to TRBJ1-2; a possible D gene is TRBD1 (5 bases). V was shortened by 0 bases and J by 2 bases, with 11 bases between the two germline ends. There are 15 residues in the CDR3. Germline values: CDR1 SGHRS, CDR2 YFSETQ. The CDR3 bases are TGCGCCAGCAGCTTGGTGGTGGGACCGAACTATGGCTACACCTTC. Protein sequence: CASSLVVGPNYGYTF.

In the case of this clonotype: This may be a read error, as it is one base from a much larger clone. This chain joins TRBV5-4 and TRBJ1-2; D is ambiguous. This CDR3 spans 14 amino acids. Per the germline V gene, CDR1 is SGHNT and CDR2 is YYREEE (reference sequence). The V gene lost 0 bases and the J gene lost 7 bases, with 13 bases spanning the gap. The CDR3 protein is CASSLGEFVLGYTF. The DNA for the CDR3 is TGTGCCAGCAGCTTGGGGGAGTTCGTCCTTGGCTACACCTTC.

There are many counts of this clonotype. This sequence joins TRBV27 and TRBJ2-5; TRBD1 aligns across 9 bases. Per the germline V gene, CDR1 is MNHEY and CDR2 is SMNVEV (reference sequence). CDR3 length equals 15 residues. V shed 6 bases, J shed 5 bases, and the junction held 10 bases outside the gene matches. The CDR3 DNA reads as TGTGCCAGCAGAGCGGGGACAGGGAAGCGTGAGACCCAGTACTTC. It encodes CASRAGTGKRETQYF.